What follows are 30 T cell receptor beta chains derived from one specimen sequenced in a study of blood T cells in healthy people across ages. A J-beta primer mix and a sample-barcoded 5' primer were used in a second PCR of about 7 to 11 cycles. TCRdb passed the 5' RACE reads through MiXCR, listing each CDR3 protein once. The repertoire holds about 1.6 million distinct CDR3 sequences, with about 32% as singletons. The specimen was blood. These receptors originate from a woman younger than 45 in good health.

The chain couples TRBV20-1 to TRBJ2-3; 7 nucleotides match TRBD2. Germline trimming cut 6 bases from V and 2 bases from J; bases unmatched to any gene: 11. The CDR3 totals 15 residues. Germline loops: CDR1 DFQATT, CDR2 SNEGSKA (reference sequence). As DNA, the CDR3 is TGCAGTGCGTGGGGACTAATTACTATCACAGATACGCAGTATTTT. It specifies CSAWGLITITDTQYF.

The sample holds a few counts of this clonotype. V is TRBV12-3 or TRBV12-4 and J is TRBJ1-1; 9 bases are shared with TRBD1. The CDR3 runs to 14 residues. The V segment lost 7 bases and the J segment 5 bases; nucleotides outside the gene matches: 8. CDR3 sequence reads: CASILTGGKTEAFF. CDR3 nucleotide sequence: TGTGCCAGCATTTTGACAGGGGGAAAAACTGAAGCTTTCTTT.

The chain links TRBV3-1 to TRBJ2-4, with D possibly being TRBD1 (6 bases). CDR3 length: 16 amino acids. Deletions cut 4 bases from V and 2 bases from J, with 15 bases between. The germline V gene encodes CDR1 LGHDT and CDR2 YNNKEL (reference sequence). CDR3 sequence reads: CASSPTYRVTKNIQYF. The DNA for the CDR3 is TGTGCCAGCAGCCCAACGTACAGGGTGACCAAAAACATTCAGTACTTC. Filled out from reference TRBV3-1 and TRBJ2-4, the complete variable domain reads DTAVSQTPKYLVTQMGNDKSIKCEQNLGHDTMYWYKQDSKKFLKIMFSYNNKELIINETVPNRFSPKSPDKAHLNLHINSLELGDSAVYFCASSPTYRVTKNIQYFGAGTRLSVL.

With respect to this clonotype: This may arise from a read error, as a much more abundant clone is one base away. The rearrangement uses TRBV5-1 and TRBJ1-2; TRBD1 might be the D (5 bases). This CDR3 has 14 amino acids. The germline V gene has CDR1 SGHRS and CDR2 YFSETQ. DNA for the CDR3: TGCGCCAGCAGCTTTTCAGGGACGAGCTATGGCCACACCTTC. Its translation is CASSFSGTSYGHTF.

This chain joins TRBV9 and TRBJ2-3; D ambiguous. V was pared by 3 bases and J by 0 bases, with 8 bases between. The CDR3 consists of 14 residues. Germline loops: CDR1 SGDLS, CDR2 YYNGEE. Here the CDR3 reads CASSGLDSTDTQYF. For the CDR3, the DNA is TGTGCCAGCAGCGGCTTGGACAGCACAGATACGCAGTATTTT.

The J gene is TRBJ1-1, the V gene TRBV27, with a tentative D call TRBD1 (6 bases). Between the trimmed V and J ends, which lost 4 bases and 2 bases, there was a span of 14 bases. CDR1 MNHEY and CDR2 SMNVEV come from the germline V gene (reference sequence). The length of the CDR3 is 15 residues. The DNA of the CDR3 is TGTGCCAGCAGTTCCTCGGGACACATCAACACTGAAGCTTTCTTT. This sequence encodes CASSSSGHINTEAFF.

The V call is TRBV7-3, the J call TRBJ2-1; D unresolved. Germline assignment: CDR1 SGHTA and CDR2 FQGTGA. The CDR3 totals 13 residues. V was pared by 1 base and J by 10 bases, with 11 bases between. DNA for the CDR3: TGTGCCAGCAGCTTAATTCCCTCCAGAGAGCAGTTCTTC. It translates to CASSLIPSREQFF. Drawing the rest from reference TRBV7-3 and TRBJ2-1, the complete variable domain is GAGVSQTPSNKVTEKGKYVELRCDPISGHTALYWYRQSLGQGPEFLIYFQGTGAADDSGLPNDRFFAVRPEGSVSTLKIQRTERGDSAVYLCASSLIPSREQFFGPGTRLTVL.

The chain uses TRBV7-3 and TRBJ2-7; D gene unclear. V was trimmed by 4 bases and J by 4 bases, leaving 14 bases between them. The CDR3 is 14 amino acids. Germline assignment: CDR1 SGHTA and CDR2 FQGTGA. CDR3 coding DNA: TGTGCCAGCAGCTCCCCGAGACTTCCTTACGAGCAGTACTTC. Translation: CASSSPRLPYEQYF. The full variable domain, rest sourced from reference TRBV7-3 and TRBJ2-7, is GAGVSQTPSNKVTEKGKYVELRCDPISGHTALYWYRQSLGQGPEFLIYFQGTGAADDSGLPNDRFFAVRPEGSVSTLKIQRTERGDSAVYLCASSSPRLPYEQYFGPGTRLTVT.

This clonotype has more than one count but fewer than ten. The rearrangement links TRBV6-6 to TRBJ2-6; possible D gene TRBD2, 5 bases. The ends were cut back, 6 bases at V and 0 bases at J, with 12 bases in the middle. In germline, CDR1 is MNHNY, CDR2 SVGAGI (reference sequence). The CDR3 runs to 16 residues. CDR3 DNA: TGTGCCAGCAGACCCCAACGGGACTCTGGGGCCAACGTCCTGACTTTC. Translated, it gives CASRPQRDSGANVLTF.

This clonotype turned up a few times. The chain employs TRBV2 and TRBJ1-3; 7 nucleotides align to TRBD1. The CDR3 contains 16 residues. The ends lost 6 bases at V and 0 bases at J; junction bases unmatched: 8. Per the germline V gene, CDR1 is SNHLY and CDR2 is FYNNEI. For the CDR3, the DNA is TGTGCCAGCAGGGTTGCGACAGGGATCTCTGGAAACACCATATATTTT. It translates to CASRVATGISGNTIYF.

A few counts support this clonotype. The rearrangement joins TRBV5-6 to TRBJ2-5, with TRBD1 as a possible D gene (5 bases). CDR3 size: 13 residues. The germline V and J ends were trimmed by 10 bases and 2 bases, with 15 bases remaining between them. Germline V CDR1 and CDR2: SGHDT, YYEEEE. CDR3 protein: CASTGTLQETQYF. The CDR3 coding sequence is TGTGCCTCCACAGGTACCTTACAAGAGACCCAGTACTTC. Variable domain in full (rest from reference TRBV5-6 and TRBJ2-5): DAGVTQSPTHLIKTRGQQVTLRCSPKSGHDTVSWYQQALGQGPQFIFQYYEEEERQRGNFPDRFSGHQFPNYSSELNVNALLLGDSALYLCASTGTLQETQYFGPGTRLLVL.

A note on this clonotype: This could be a read error, since a much larger clone is one nucleotide away. The chain has TRBV4-1 and TRBJ2-5; no firm D call. The better agreement between TRBJ2-7 and the DNA end casts doubt on the J call. This CDR3 contains 14 residues. Germline values: CDR1 MGHRA, CDR2 YSYEKL. The CDR3, as DNA: TGCGCCAGCAACCAAGATGGTAGAACCTACGAGCAGTACTTC. Translated, it gives CASNQDGRTYEQYF.

This clonotype showed up just once. The chain joins TRBV28 to TRBJ1-2; 7 bases agree with TRBD1. V dropped 1 base and J dropped 10; count of bases not matched to a gene: 12. CDR1 is MDHEN, CDR2 SYDVKM, per germline. CDR3 length: 15 residues. The CDR3 loop reads CASSLLGGGALIYTF. The CDR3, as DNA: TGTGCCAGCAGTTTATTGGGAGGGGGCGCGTTAATCTACACCTTC.

The sample holds a few counts of this clonotype. V gene TRBV7-9 combines with J gene TRBJ1-1; 9 bases match TRBD1. The CDR3 runs 14 residues. The trim removed 5 bases at V and 4 bases at J, leaving 5 bases unmatched. Germline V gives CDR1 SEHNR, CDR2 FQNEAQ (reference sequence). CDR3 region: CASSSATGGTEAFF. CDR3 in DNA: TGTGCCAGCAGCAGCGCGACAGGGGGCACTGAAGCTTTCTTT.

The sample holds one count of this clonotype. V gene TRBV27 combines with J gene TRBJ2-3; 15 nucleotides match TRBD2. The CDR3 is made up of 17 amino acids. V gave up 3 bases and J gave up 6 bases; unmatched junction bases: 7. In germline, CDR1 is MNHEY, CDR2 SMNVEV (reference sequence). Here the CDR3 reads CASSFRGLAGGRDTQYF. DNA for the CDR3: TGTGCCAGCAGTTTTCGAGGACTAGCGGGGGGGCGGGATACGCAGTATTTT.

About this clonotype: An end of the junction does not agree with germline; a read error may underlie this. J is TRBJ2-3 and V is TRBV6-2 or TRBV6-3; TRBD2 aligns across 7 bases. The CDR3 totals 13 residues. Germline V gene sequence: CDR1 MNHEY, CDR2 SVGEGT. The CDR3 DNA sequence: TGTGCCAGCAGTTACGGGAGGGCAGATACGCGGTATTTT. Amino acids: CASSYGRADTRYF.

In this sample, this clonotype turned up a few times. The rearrangement links TRBV29-1 to TRBJ1-5, with 8 bases that match TRBD1. The junction had 5 bases not matched to a gene; V was cut back by 6 bases and J by 4 bases. The germline CDR1 and CDR2 sequences are SQVTM and ANQGSEA. The CDR3 extends over 13 amino acids. The CDR3 sequence: CSVEQGENQPQHF. CDR3 DNA sequence: TGCAGCGTAGAACAGGGGGAAAATCAGCCCCAGCATTTT.

This clonotype was recorded at least ten times. This chain joins TRBV20-1 and TRBJ2-7; TRBD1 might be the D (7 bases). V was trimmed by 5 bases and J by 2 bases, leaving 16 bases between them. CDR1 and CDR2 (germline): DFQATT, SNEGSKA (reference sequence). The CDR3 consists of 14 residues. The DNA for the CDR3 is TGCAGTGCTCAGGGGGGCCTCTCCACCTACGAGCAGTACTTC. Translating gives CSAQGGLSTYEQYF.

This clonotype has only one observation. This chain links TRBV15 with TRBJ1-2, with D possibly matching TRBD1 (5 bases). The CDR3 loop spans 15 amino acids. V was shortened by 3 bases and J by 6 bases, with 17 bases between the two germline ends. The germline V gene has CDR1 LNHNV and CDR2 YYDKDF (reference sequence). This chain's CDR3 is CATSRPPGEEDGYTF. The CDR3 DNA is TGTGCCACCAGCAGGCCCCCGGGGGAGGAAGATGGCTACACCTTC. Using reference TRBV15 and TRBJ1-2 for the parts outside the CDR3, the full variable domain is DAMVIQNPRYQVTQFGKPVTLSCSQTLNHNVMYWYQQKSSQAPKLLFHYYDKDFNNEADTPDNFQSRRPNTSFCFLDIRSPGLGDTAMYLCATSRPPGEEDGYTFGSGTRLTVV.

V and J are TRBV2 and TRBJ1-2; D unresolved. Germline assignment: CDR1 SNHLY and CDR2 FYNNEI. The CDR3 length is 11 residues. The V and J ends lost 11 bases and 1 base respectively, with 8 bases between them. CDR3 DNA sequence: TGTGCCGGCCCCGGTAACTATGGCTACACCTTC. Its translation: CAGPGNYGYTF.

This clonotype was observed a few times. An end of the junction differs from the germline gene, which may be a read error. This chain links TRBV3-1 with TRBJ2-2; D not certain. The CDR3 has 14 amino acids. CDR1 and CDR2 (germline): LGHDT, YNNKEL (reference sequence). The CDR3 spells CASSQERTTGELFF. CDR3 nucleotides: TGCGCCAGCAGCCAAGAAAGGACGACCGGGGAGCTGTTTTTT.

J is TRBJ1-1 and V is TRBV20-1; D is undetermined. CDR3 length: 14 residues. CDR1 is DFQATT and CDR2 is SNEGSKA in the germline V gene (reference sequence). Trimming took off 4 bases at V and 2 bases at J, with 14 bases between the two ends. In DNA form, the CDR3 reads TGCAGTGCTAATACTATAGCAATTAACACTGAAGCTTTCTTT. This gives the protein CSANTIAINTEAFF.

This chain uses TRBV12-3 or TRBV12-4 with TRBJ1-5, with 7 bases lining up with TRBD1. This CDR3 region has 12 residues. V gave up 6 bases and J gave up 11 bases; unmatched junction bases: 7. In nucleotides, the CDR3 is TGTGCCAGCAGCCTCCGGACAGGCGCCCAGCATTTT. This codes for CASSLRTGAQHF.

About this clonotype itself: One end of the junction fails to match germline, which may point to a read error. This sequence joins TRBV7-8 and TRBJ2-7; 9 bases align to TRBD1. The CDR3 has 18 amino acids. CDR1 is SGHVS, CDR2 FQNEAQ, per germline. The DNA for the CDR3 is TGTGCCAGCAACTTAGCCCTCCTGGGGACAGGGAGGCCCTACGAGCAGTACTTC. It specifies CASNLALLGTGRPYEQYF.

This sequence joins TRBV4-2 and TRBJ2-3; TRBD2 matches 7 bases. Trimming cost V 4 bases and J 6 bases; bases outside gene matches: 13. The germline CDR1 and CDR2 sequences are LGHNA and YNFKEQ. This CDR3 has 16 amino acids. In DNA, the CDR3 is TGTGCCAGCAGCCGCGAAGTCCTAGCGGAGGGGGATACGCAGTATTTT. Encoded protein: CASSREVLAEGDTQYF.

This clonotype was counted a few times. V usage is TRBV20-1 and J usage is TRBJ2-3; 9 nucleotides agree with TRBD2. The V and J ends lost 3 bases and 2 bases, in that order; junction bases with no gene match: 6. Germline V gives CDR1 DFQATT, CDR2 SNEGSKA (reference sequence). CDR3 length: 15 amino acids. The CDR3, as DNA: TGCAGTGCTAGGGCGGCGGGGGGGATCACAGATACGCAGTATTTT. Translating it yields CSARAAGGITDTQYF.

V and J are TRBV29-1 and TRBJ2-7, with 11 bases identical to TRBD2. Trimming took 6 bases from V and 2 from J; bases not matched to a gene: 9. CDR3 length: 15 amino acids. Looked up from germline, CDR1 is SQVTM and CDR2 is ANQGSEA. CDR3 region: CSVETSGKFPYEQYF. The CDR3 DNA reads TGCAGCGTCGAGACTAGCGGGAAATTCCCCTACGAGCAGTACTTC.

This chain uses TRBV10-1 with TRBJ2-5, with 7 positions matching TRBD1. With 4 bases clipped from V and 11 bases from J, the junction kept 13 bases outside the gene matches. Per the germline V gene, CDR1 is WNHNN and CDR2 is SYGVQD (reference sequence). The CDR3 contains 14 residues. For the CDR3, the DNA is TGCGCCAGCAGTGCGGGACAGCACTACAATGAGCAGTACTTC. Protein sequence: CASSAGQHYNEQYF.

Regarding this clonotype: Just one base apart from a much larger clone, this may be a read error. The chain employs TRBV29-1 and TRBJ2-7, with D unclear. Germline loops: CDR1 SQVTM, CDR2 ANQGSEA. The CDR3 totals 12 residues. In DNA form, the CDR3 reads TGCAGCGCTGAAGAAGGGCGCTACGAGCAGTACTTC. Translating gives CSAEEGRYEQYF.

This clonotype occurred a few times. As DNA, the CDR3 is TGCGCCAGCAGCGGACAAACAGGGGGCCACGAGCAGTACTTC. Encoded protein: CASSGQTGGHEQYF. The V and J genes are TRBV5-1 and TRBJ2-7; 9 bases match TRBD1. This CDR3 has 14 amino acids. Per germline, CDR1 SGHRS and CDR2 YFSETQ. Trimming at V came to 4 bases and at J to 5 bases, leaving 7 bases not matched to a gene.